This TCR beta chain is drawn from a study of control samples from healthy donors and cancer patients. TCRdb keeps only in-frame clones here, not all; method: immunoSEQ multiplex PCR. The table has about 140,000 clones, roughly 88% seen once. CDR1 LGHNA and CDR2 YSLEER come from the germline V gene. V lost 4 bases, J lost 1 base, and 7 bases stayed unmatched. This CDR3 is 15 amino acids long. The sequencing sample was made of blood. The gene calls are TRBV4-3 and TRBJ2-7; 7 nucleotides align to TRBD1. The sequence came from a young man in good health. The CDR3 reads CASSPSTGSSYEQYF. The CDR3, as DNA: TGCGCCAGCAGCCCGTCGACAGGGTCTTCCTACGAGCAGTACTTC.